The table lists the clone carrying this T cell receptor (beta chain) with a few counts. Germline V gives CDR1 SGHTA, CDR2 FQGNSA. Deletions cut 5 bases from V and 9 bases from J, with 16 bases between. The CDR3 sequence is 13 residues long. For the second PCR, which ran for roughly 7 to 11 cycles, a sample-barcoded 5' primer and a J-beta primer mix were used. Each CDR3 protein is one row after TCRdb ran MiXCR on the 5' RACE reads. The table includes fewer than 2 million distinct CDR3 sequences, more than 35% detected once. This entry comes from a study of blood T cells in healthy people across ages. This clonotype originated in a human donor in good health. This chain uses TRBV7-2 with TRBJ1-1, with D unclear. The sample was blood. CDR3 coding DNA: TGTGCCAGCAGCCCATCCTCCCTTTTGAAAGCTTTCTTT. This gives the protein CASSPSSLLKAFF.